The clone carrying this TCR beta chain has a single count. Clones were sequenced by immunoSEQ multiplex PCR, and TCRdb holds only the in-frame ones, with some missing. The sample consists of about 270,000 clones, less than 90% of them appearing once. The sample is drawn from a study of blood T cell repertoires in COVID-19. This receptor was taken from a woman aged 50 to 65 who had recovered from COVID-19. The specimen sequenced was PBMCs or T cells enriched from blood (not recorded which).

The CDR3 region has the DNA TGCGCCAGCAGTGGACAGGGGGGTGGCTACACCTTC. It encodes CASSGQGGGYTF. V gene TRBV10-2 combines with J gene TRBJ1-2, with 9 bases identical to TRBD1. The CDR3 covers 12 residues. Trimming at V came to 4 bases and at J to 7 bases, leaving 1 base not matched to a gene. Germline CDR1 reads WSHSY; CDR2 reads SAAADI.